A single sample is the source of the 9 T cell receptor beta chains below, sequenced in a study of early T cells in non-severe SARS-CoV-2 infection. TCRdb reanalysed the 5' RACE reads using MiXCR and keeps one entry per CDR3 protein. The data show about 26,000 distinct CDR3 sequences, roughly 4.4% seen once. Sequenced sample: whole blood. The receptors stem from an adult who was a healthcare worker with PCR-confirmed SARS-CoV-2 infection or an uninfected control (not recorded which).

This clonotype was seen many times. V is TRBV7-9 and J is TRBJ2-1; 13 nucleotides line up with TRBD2. CDR3 length: 17 amino acids. Trimming at V came to 5 bases and at J to 0 bases, leaving 4 bases not matched to a gene. The germline V gene encodes CDR1 SEHNR and CDR2 FQNEAQ (reference sequence). CDR3: CASSGTSGRGSYNEQFF. As DNA, the CDR3 is TGTGCCAGCAGCGGAACTAGCGGGAGGGGCTCCTACAATGAGCAGTTCTTC.

This chain joins TRBV6-2 or TRBV6-3 and TRBJ2-7; D gene ambiguous. Per germline, CDR1 MNHEY and CDR2 SVGEGT. The CDR3 spans 13 residues. V lost 4 bases and J 6 bases, leaving 13 bases between the germline ends. The CDR3 coding sequence is TGTGCCAGCAGTTCGCCGACTCGTTTCGAGCAGTACTTC. Amino acid sequence: CASSSPTRFEQYF.

This clonotype was detected only once. The V gene is TRBV6-2 or TRBV6-3, the J gene TRBJ1-1, with TRBD1 identical over 7 bases. This CDR3 contains 11 residues. Losses at the gene ends were 5 bases for V and 10 bases for J; bases not matched to a gene: 4. Germline V gives CDR1 MNHEY, CDR2 SVGEGT. Here the CDR3 reads CASSKTGRAFF. CDR3 DNA sequence: TGTGCCAGCAGTAAGACAGGGCGAGCTTTCTTT.

This clonotype was detected ten times or more. The V gene is TRBV12-3 or TRBV12-4, the J gene TRBJ2-7; D may be TRBD2 (5 bases). This CDR3 region has 13 residues. V lost 3 bases, J lost 7 bases, and 13 bases lay in between. In nucleotides, the CDR3 is TGTGCCAGCAGTTTGTCGACCACGGGGGAGCAGTACGTC. Its translation: CASSLSTTGEQYV.

This clonotype was counted at least ten times. This rearrangement joins TRBV13 to TRBJ1-2; maybe TRBD1 (6 bases). Trimming stripped 3 bases from V and 7 bases from J, with 9 bases between. CDR3 size: 12 residues. Per the germline V gene, CDR1 is PRHDT and CDR2 is FYEKMQ (reference sequence). The CDR3 nucleotides are TGTGCCAGCAGCTTTAACAGGGCTGGCTACACCTTC. It specifies CASSFNRAGYTF.

This clonotype occurred many times. The chain recombines TRBV19 with TRBJ2-1, with TRBD2 matching 11 bases. This CDR3 has 14 amino acids. Trimming took 6 bases from V and 7 from J; bases not matched to a gene: 5. Germline values: CDR1 LNHDA, CDR2 SQIVND (reference sequence). This chain's CDR3 is CASSTSGRRNEQFF. The CDR3 DNA sequence: TGTGCCAGTAGCACTAGCGGGAGAAGGAATGAGCAGTTCTTC.

In this sample, this clonotype turned up many times. The CDR3, as DNA: TGTGCCACAGCACCCAAGGGACAGGGACCGAGCGGGCAGTACTTC. It is translated as CATAPKGQGPSGQYF. This chain joins TRBV6-6 and TRBJ2-7; 9 bases map to TRBD1. The length of the CDR3 is 15 residues. CDR1 and CDR2 from the germline V gene are MNHNY and SVGAGI (reference sequence). The ends lost 10 bases at V and 9 bases at J; junction bases unmatched: 19.

A few counts support this clonotype. This rearrangement joins TRBV19 to TRBJ2-1; D gene ambiguous. The V gene's germline CDR1 is LNHDA and CDR2 SQIVND (reference sequence). The CDR3 covers 14 residues. V shed 7 bases and J shed 6 bases, with 16 bases lying between them. The CDR3: CASTPGPASNEQFF. In DNA, the CDR3 is TGTGCCAGTACCCCTGGCCCAGCGAGCAATGAGCAGTTCTTC.

In its sample, this clonotype was seen a few times. J is TRBJ2-5 and V is TRBV19; D not certain. Trimming cost V 3 bases and J 1 base, with 6 bases left between them. From germline, CDR1 is LNHDA and CDR2 SQIVND (reference sequence). The CDR3 loop spans 13 amino acids. The chain's CDR3 is CASSIGSQETQYF. The CDR3, as DNA: TGTGCCAGTAGTATCGGCAGCCAAGAGACCCAGTACTTC.